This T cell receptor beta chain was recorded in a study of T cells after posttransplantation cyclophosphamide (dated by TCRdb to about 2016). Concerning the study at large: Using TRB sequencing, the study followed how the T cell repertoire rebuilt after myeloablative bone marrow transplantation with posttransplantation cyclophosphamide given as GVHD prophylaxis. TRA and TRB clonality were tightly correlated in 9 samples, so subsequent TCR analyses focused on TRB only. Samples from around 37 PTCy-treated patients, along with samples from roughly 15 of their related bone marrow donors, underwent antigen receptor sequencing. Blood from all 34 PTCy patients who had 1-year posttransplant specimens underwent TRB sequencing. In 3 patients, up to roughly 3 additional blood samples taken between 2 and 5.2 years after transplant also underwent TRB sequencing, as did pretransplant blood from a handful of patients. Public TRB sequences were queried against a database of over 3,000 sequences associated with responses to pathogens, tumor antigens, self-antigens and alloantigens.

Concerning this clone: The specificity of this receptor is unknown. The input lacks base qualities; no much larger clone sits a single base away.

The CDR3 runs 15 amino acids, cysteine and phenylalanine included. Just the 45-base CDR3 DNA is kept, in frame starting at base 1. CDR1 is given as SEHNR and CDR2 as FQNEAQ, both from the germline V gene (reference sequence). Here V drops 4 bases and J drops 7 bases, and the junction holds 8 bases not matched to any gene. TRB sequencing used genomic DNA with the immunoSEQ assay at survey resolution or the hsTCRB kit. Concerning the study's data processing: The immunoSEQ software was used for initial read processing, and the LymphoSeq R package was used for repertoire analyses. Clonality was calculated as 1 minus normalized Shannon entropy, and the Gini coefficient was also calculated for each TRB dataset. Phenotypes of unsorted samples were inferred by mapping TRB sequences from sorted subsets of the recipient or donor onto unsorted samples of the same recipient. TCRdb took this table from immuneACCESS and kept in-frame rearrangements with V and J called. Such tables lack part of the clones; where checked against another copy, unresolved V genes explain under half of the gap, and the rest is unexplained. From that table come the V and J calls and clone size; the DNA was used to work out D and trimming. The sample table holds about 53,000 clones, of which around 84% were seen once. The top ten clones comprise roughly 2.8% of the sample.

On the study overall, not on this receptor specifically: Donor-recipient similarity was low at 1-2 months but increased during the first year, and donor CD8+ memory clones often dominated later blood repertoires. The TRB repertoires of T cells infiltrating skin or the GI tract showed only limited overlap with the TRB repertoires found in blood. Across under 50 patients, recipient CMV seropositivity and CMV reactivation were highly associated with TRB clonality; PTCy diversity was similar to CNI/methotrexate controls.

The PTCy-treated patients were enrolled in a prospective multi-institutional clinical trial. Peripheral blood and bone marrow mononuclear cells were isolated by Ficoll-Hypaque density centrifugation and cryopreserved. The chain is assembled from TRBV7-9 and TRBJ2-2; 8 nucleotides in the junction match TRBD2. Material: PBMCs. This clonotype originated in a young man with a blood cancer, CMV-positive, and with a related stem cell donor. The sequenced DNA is TGTGCCAGCAGCTGGGGACTAGACGGTAGCGGGGAGCTGTTTTTT. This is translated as CASSWGLDGSGELFF.